A single sample is the source of the 18 T cell receptor beta chains below, sequenced in a study of T cell repertoires in aging, cancer and after chemotherapy (dated by TCRdb to 2018 to 2020). This sample was sequenced with an Illumina MiSeq. Using a mixed TRB-A/B primer pool, multiplex touch-down PCR amplified rearranged TRB sequences covering the V, D and J segments. In-frame beta chains were kept once TCRdb had trimmed the public reads at Q25 with fastp and called clones with MiXCR. Every entry covers one CDR3 protein and lists the most common genes and DNA from its rows. In this sample the table shows more than 2,500 distinct CDR3 sequences, 24% of which occur a single time. Roughly an eighth of the sample goes to the ten largest clones. Genomic DNA extracted from peripheral blood, rather than sorted cells or RNA, was used as the source for amplification of TCR beta rearrangements. The sample comprised blood. The receptors were gathered from a human donor with a solid tumor.

Regarding this clonotype: Being one base from a much bigger clone, this may be a read error. The chain links TRBV6-2 or TRBV6-3 to TRBJ1-5; 8 bases fit TRBD1. This CDR3 is 15 amino acids long. The germline gives CDR1 MNHEY, CDR2 SVGEGT. The J segment lost 5 bases and the V segment lost 4 bases, leaving 7 bases of the junction unmatched. The CDR3, as DNA: TGTGCCAGCAGTTGGAAGGACAGGGCCCATCAGCCCCAGCATTTT. This gives the protein CASSWKDRAHQPQHF.

A remark on this clonotype: A much larger clone sits a single nucleotide away, making a read error possible. This chain links TRBV20-1 with TRBJ1-4; perhaps TRBD1 as D (5 bases). Germline V CDR1 and CDR2: DFQATT, SNEGSKA (reference sequence). The CDR3 contains 14 residues. This chain's CDR3 is CGALMGGTNEKLFF. In nucleotides, the CDR3 is TGCGGTGCCCTCATGGGGGGTACTAATGAAAAACTGTTTTTT.

The chain is built from TRBV19 and TRBJ2-3; 12 bases fit TRBD2. The length of the CDR3 is 18 residues. V lost 9 bases and J lost 3; bases outside the gene matches: 16. Germline CDR1 is LNHDA and CDR2 is SQIVND (reference sequence). CDR3: CASSEAPTSGGLTDTQYF. In nucleotides, the CDR3 is TGTGCCAGCAGCGAGGCCCCGACTAGCGGGGGTTTAACAGATACGCAGTATTTT.

Within the sample, this clonotype is medium-sized (0.01 to 0.1%). The V call is TRBV6-6, the J call TRBJ1-2, with a tentative D call TRBD1 (6 bases). The ends were cut back, 8 bases at V and 4 bases at J, with 11 bases in the middle. CDR3 length: 12 amino acids. Germline V lookup: CDR1 MNHNY, CDR2 SVGAGI (reference sequence). The CDR3 region has the DNA TGTGCCAGCGATGGGGGCCCCTATGGCTACACCTTC. This gives the protein CASDGGPYGYTF.

This clonotype is deemed medium-sized. The J gene is TRBJ1-2, the V gene TRBV13; 8 nucleotides line up with TRBD1. The junction had 11 bases not matched to a gene; V was cut back by 5 bases and J by 0 bases. Per the germline V gene, CDR1 is PRHDT and CDR2 is FYEKMQ (reference sequence). The CDR3 is 17 amino acids. CDR3: CASSRGAGGATNYGYTF. The CDR3 DNA is TGTGCCAGCAGCCGTGGGGCAGGGGGCGCGACTAACTATGGCTACACCTTC.

The chain couples TRBV19 to TRBJ2-2; TRBD1 might be the D (7 bases). V shed 1 base and J shed 2 bases, with 23 bases lying between them. The CDR3 consists of 20 residues. The germline V gene has CDR1 LNHDA and CDR2 SQIVND (reference sequence). In nucleotides, the CDR3 is TGTGCCAGTAGTATAGGGGGGGTATTAACCGGGACAGTAAACACCGGGGAGCTGTTTTTT. This sequence encodes CASSIGGVLTGTVNTGELFF.

This clonotype is judged medium-sized. The chain combines TRBV14 with TRBJ2-1, with D possibly TRBD1 on 6 matching bases. The CDR3 sequence is 15 residues long. Trimming shortened V by 7 bases and J by 4 bases, and 17 bases separated the two germline ends. The germline gives CDR1 SGHDN, CDR2 FVKESK. The CDR3 DNA reads as TGTGCCAGCAACAAATTGGACAGCCGGTACAATGAGCAGTTCTTC. Protein: CASNKLDSRYNEQFF.

This clonotype was seen ten or more times. The chain is built from TRBV6-1 and TRBJ1-1; D is ambiguous. This CDR3 spans 15 amino acids. Germline V gives CDR1 MNHNS, CDR2 SASEGT. The V end lost 2 bases, the J end lost 0 bases, and 10 bases lay between the germline ends. CDR3 in DNA: TGTGCCAGCAGTGAAAGTGTTGAAGTGAACACTGAAGCTTTCTTT. Protein sequence: CASSESVEVNTEAFF.

This clonotype was counted between two and nine times. J is TRBJ2-5 and V is TRBV7-9; 10 bases line up with TRBD1. The CDR3 runs to 15 residues. V shed 5 bases, J shed 3 bases, and the junction held 6 bases outside the gene matches. From germline, CDR1 is SEHNR and CDR2 FQNEAQ (reference sequence). CDR3 region: CASSPPGQGKETQYF. Here the CDR3 DNA reads TGTGCCAGCAGCCCGCCGGGACAGGGGAAAGAGACCCAGTACTTC.

This clonotype is labeled medium-sized (0.01 to 0.1%). The CDR3: CASSIDDRALQHF. CDR3 nucleotide sequence: TGTGCCAGTAGTATAGACGACAGGGCGCTCCAGCATTTT. The chain links TRBV19 to TRBJ1-5; the match to TRBD1 covers 7 bases. The germline CDR1 and CDR2 sequences are LNHDA and SQIVND (reference sequence). There are 13 residues in the CDR3. V lost 0 bases and J lost 12; bases outside the gene matches: 5.

This clonotype qualifies as medium-sized. The chain is built from TRBV7-9 and TRBJ2-1, with TRBD2 matching 13 bases. The CDR3 has 17 amino acids. Trimming removed 4 bases from V and 3 bases from J; junction bases left unmatched: 6. Germline V gene sequence: CDR1 SEHNR, CDR2 FQNEAQ (reference sequence). The CDR3 region is CASSSTSGGNLYNEQFF. For the CDR3, the DNA is TGTGCCAGCAGCTCGACTAGCGGGGGGAACCTCTACAATGAGCAGTTCTTC.

V is TRBV19 and J is TRBJ2-2, with a tentative D call TRBD1 (5 bases). CDR3 length: 14 residues. V was clipped by 6 bases and J by 2 bases, with 10 bases between them. From germline, CDR1 is LNHDA and CDR2 SQIVND (reference sequence). CDR3 loop: CASSETVNTGELFF. CDR3 coding DNA: TGTGCCAGTAGCGAGACAGTAAACACCGGGGAGCTGTTTTTT.

This clonotype is medium-sized by share. This chain links TRBV6-6 with TRBJ1-1, with D unclear. CDR1 and CDR2 (germline): MNHNY, SVGAGI (reference sequence). The V and J ends lost 4 bases and 1 base respectively, with 10 bases between them. There are 14 residues in the CDR3. The CDR3: CASSSIGPNTEAFF. CDR3 in DNA: TGTGCCAGCAGTTCTATCGGACCGAACACTGAAGCTTTCTTT.

By share, this clonotype counts as medium-sized. CDR3 sequence (DNA): TGTGCCAGCAGCTTAGCGCGCTGGACAGGGGAATGGGGCGAGCAGTACTTC. Its protein product is CASSLARWTGEWGEQYF. The chain combines TRBV7-9 with TRBJ2-7; TRBD1 matches 9 bases. CDR3 size: 17 residues. Trimming removed 0 bases from V and 6 bases from J; junction bases left unmatched: 12. Germline V gene data show CDR1 as SEHNR and CDR2 as FQNEAQ (reference sequence).

The rearrangement links TRBV10-3 to TRBJ2-6, with 9 bases fitting TRBD1. The length of the CDR3 is 16 residues. CDR1 is ENHRY and CDR2 is SYGVKD in the germline V gene. The ends lost 8 bases at V and 4 bases at J; junction bases unmatched: 9. This CDR3 reads CAIAGQGISGANVLTF. The CDR3 DNA reads as TGTGCCATCGCGGGACAGGGCATTTCGGGGGCCAACGTCCTGACTTTC.

V gene TRBV2 combines with J gene TRBJ2-3; D remains ambiguous. The CDR3 length is 13 residues. From germline, CDR1 is SNHLY and CDR2 FYNNEI. Trimming removed 6 bases from V and 0 bases from J, with 7 bases in between. The CDR3 sequence: CASRPLSTDTQYF. The CDR3 coding sequence is TGTGCCAGCAGGCCCCTTAGCACAGATACGCAGTATTTT.

Sample share makes this clonotype medium-sized. The chain is built from TRBV5-5 and TRBJ2-2; the match to TRBD1 covers 9 bases. The junction had 11 bases not matched to a gene; V was cut back by 2 bases and J by 3 bases. This CDR3 comprises 18 residues. CDR1 is SGHKS and CDR2 is YYEKEE in the germline V gene (reference sequence). DNA of the CDR3: TGTGCCAGCAGCTTCTCGCAACAGGACAGGGGTTACACCGGGGAGCTGTTTTTT. Translation gives CASSFSQQDRGYTGELFF.

This clonotype appeared a few times. The chain recombines TRBV20-1 with TRBJ1-5, with no clear D. The V gene lost 1 base and the J gene lost 0 bases, with 10 bases spanning the gap. The CDR3 is made up of 15 amino acids. Germline assignment: CDR1 DFQATT and CDR2 SNEGSKA (reference sequence). This CDR3 is CSARAGDNSNQPQHF. The DNA of the CDR3 is TGCAGTGCTAGAGCAGGCGATAATAGCAATCAGCCCCAGCATTTT.